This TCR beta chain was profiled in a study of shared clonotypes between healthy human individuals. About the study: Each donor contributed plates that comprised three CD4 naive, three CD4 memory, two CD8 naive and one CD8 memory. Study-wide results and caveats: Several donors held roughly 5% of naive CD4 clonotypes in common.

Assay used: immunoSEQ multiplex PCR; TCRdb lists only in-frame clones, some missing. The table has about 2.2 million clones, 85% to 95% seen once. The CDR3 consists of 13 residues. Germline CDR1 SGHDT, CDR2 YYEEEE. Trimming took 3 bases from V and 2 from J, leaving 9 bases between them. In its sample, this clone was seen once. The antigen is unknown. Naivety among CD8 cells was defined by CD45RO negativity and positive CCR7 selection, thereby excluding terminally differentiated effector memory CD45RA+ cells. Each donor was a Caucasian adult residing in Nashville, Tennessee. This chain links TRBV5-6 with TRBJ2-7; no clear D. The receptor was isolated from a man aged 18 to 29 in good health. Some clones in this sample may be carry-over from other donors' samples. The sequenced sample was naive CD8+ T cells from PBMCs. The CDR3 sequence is CASSYQDPYEQYF. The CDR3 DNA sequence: TGTGCCAGCAGCTACCAGGACCCCTACGAGCAGTACTTC.